A single T cell receptor (beta chain) is shown here with its context. Its antigen is not yet known. No quality values exist for individual bases; no much larger clone is one base distant. These data belong to a study of T cell repertoires in cytomegalovirus infection (dated by TCRdb to between 2018 and 2021). Regarding the study in general: Peptide stimulations targeted recently identified HLA-C-restricted CMV epitopes, whose presentation resists viral immunomodulation, together with well-studied HLA-B-restricted epitopes. Donor HLA type was relevant to the analysis, because carriage of CMV infection together with the matching HLA type was indicated by public TCR beta signatures. Study-wide conclusions, independent of this receptor: In both this cohort and an independent cohort of some 350 donors, the cumulative frequency of public TCR beta family members distinguished carriers of CMV infection plus the relevant HLA type. In the ex vivo response, HLA-C-restricted CMV-specific TCR beta clonotypes were dominant, and in two of eight donors the single most frequent clonotype came from this HLA-C-restricted group.

The listed sequencing device is Illumina HiSeq 1500. In TCRdb, the public reads were trimmed at Q25 with fastp and aligned with MiXCR, with productive beta chains retained. Here each entry gathers all rows of one CDR3 protein and keeps the most common genes and DNA. Recorded for this sample are some 350,000 distinct CDR3 sequences; under 35% of them occurred a single time. 15% to 20% of the sample goes to the ten largest clones. Read against the paper, the sample's treatment or condition label means: in vitro stimulation with specific CMV peptide epitopes to enrich CMV-specific T cells. V is clipped by 6 bases and J by 3 bases, and the sequence between their germline boundaries is 7 bases long. The CDR3 covers 12 residues, taking in both the cysteine and the phenylalanine. The entry retains the CDR3 DNA only, 36 bases that are in frame from base 1. As encoded in the germline V gene (reference sequence), CDR1 is LNHDA while CDR2 is SQIVND.

Specimen: cultured PBMCs, collected from culture after CMV antigen stimulation. The V gene is TRBV19 and the J gene is TRBJ2-3, with no reliable assignment of the D segment. The source is a human donor in good health (CMV status not recorded). Some clones in this sample may be carry-over from other donors' samples. The nucleotide sequence is TGTGCCAGTAGGGCCCAGACAGATACGCAGTATTTT. Protein translation: CASRAQTDTQYF.